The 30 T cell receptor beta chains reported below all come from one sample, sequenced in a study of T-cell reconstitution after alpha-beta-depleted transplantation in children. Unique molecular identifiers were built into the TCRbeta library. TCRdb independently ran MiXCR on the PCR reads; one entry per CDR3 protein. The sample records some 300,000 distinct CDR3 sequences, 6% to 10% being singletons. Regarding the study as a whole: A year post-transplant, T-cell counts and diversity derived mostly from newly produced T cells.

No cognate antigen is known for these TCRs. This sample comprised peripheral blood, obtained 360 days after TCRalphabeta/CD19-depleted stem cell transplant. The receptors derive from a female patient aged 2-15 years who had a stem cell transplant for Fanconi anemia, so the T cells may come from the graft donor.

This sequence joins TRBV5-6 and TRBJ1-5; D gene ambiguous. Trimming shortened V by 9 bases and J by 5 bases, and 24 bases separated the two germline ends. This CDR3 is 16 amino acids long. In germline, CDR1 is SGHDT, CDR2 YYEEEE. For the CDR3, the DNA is TGTGCCATGGGCCCCGGAGCGGGATTTCGGGATCAGCCCCAGCATTTT. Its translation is CAMGPGAGFRDQPQHF.

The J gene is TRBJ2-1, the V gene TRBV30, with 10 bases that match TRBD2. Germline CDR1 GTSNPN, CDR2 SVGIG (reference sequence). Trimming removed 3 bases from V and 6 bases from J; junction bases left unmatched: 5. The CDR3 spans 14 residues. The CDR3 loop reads CAWSIAGGFNEQFF. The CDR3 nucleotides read TGTGCCTGGAGCATAGCGGGGGGTTTCAATGAGCAGTTCTTC.

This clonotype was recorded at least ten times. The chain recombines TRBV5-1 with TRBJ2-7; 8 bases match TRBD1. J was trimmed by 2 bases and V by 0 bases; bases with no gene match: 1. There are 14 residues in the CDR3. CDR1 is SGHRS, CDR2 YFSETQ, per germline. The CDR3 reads CASSLVQGAYEQYF. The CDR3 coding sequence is TGCGCCAGCAGCTTGGTACAGGGGGCCTACGAGCAGTACTTC.

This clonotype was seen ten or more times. CDR3 loop: CATSDPPPADTQYF. DNA of the CDR3: TGTGCCACCAGTGATCCCCCCCCAGCAGATACGCAGTATTTT. The V and J genes are TRBV24-1 and TRBJ2-3, with unresolved D. CDR1 and CDR2 from the germline V gene are KGHDR and SFDVKD. The CDR3 has 14 residues. V was shortened by 3 bases and J by 4 bases, with 10 bases between the two germline ends.

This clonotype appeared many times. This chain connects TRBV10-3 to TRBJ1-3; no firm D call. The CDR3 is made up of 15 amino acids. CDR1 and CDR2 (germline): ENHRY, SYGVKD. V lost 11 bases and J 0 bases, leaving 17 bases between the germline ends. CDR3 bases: TGTGCCTCGTGCAGGAACGGCGACTCTGGAAACACCATATATTTT. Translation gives CASCRNGDSGNTIYF.

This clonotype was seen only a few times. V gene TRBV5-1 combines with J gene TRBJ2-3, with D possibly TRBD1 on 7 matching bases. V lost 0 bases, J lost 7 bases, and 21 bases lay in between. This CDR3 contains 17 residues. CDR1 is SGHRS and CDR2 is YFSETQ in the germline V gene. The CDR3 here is CASSLARDSSGAYTQYF. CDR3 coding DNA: TGCGCCAGCAGCTTGGCCCGGGACAGCTCGGGGGCATATACGCAGTATTTT.

This CDR3 reads CASSPSGLAASYEQYF. The DNA for the CDR3 is TGTGCCAGCAGCCCCTCCGGACTAGCGGCCTCCTACGAGCAGTACTTC. V usage is TRBV6-1 and J usage is TRBJ2-7; TRBD2 agrees at 10 bases. The CDR3 spans 16 residues. Per germline, CDR1 MNHNS and CDR2 SASEGT. Trimming cost V 6 bases and J 0 bases; bases outside gene matches: 8.

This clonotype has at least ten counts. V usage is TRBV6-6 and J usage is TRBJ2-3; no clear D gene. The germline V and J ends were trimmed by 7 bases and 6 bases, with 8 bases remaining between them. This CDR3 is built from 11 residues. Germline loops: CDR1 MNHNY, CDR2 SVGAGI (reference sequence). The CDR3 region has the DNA TGTGCCAGCACCCGTAGGGATACGCAGTATTTT. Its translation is CASTRRDTQYF.

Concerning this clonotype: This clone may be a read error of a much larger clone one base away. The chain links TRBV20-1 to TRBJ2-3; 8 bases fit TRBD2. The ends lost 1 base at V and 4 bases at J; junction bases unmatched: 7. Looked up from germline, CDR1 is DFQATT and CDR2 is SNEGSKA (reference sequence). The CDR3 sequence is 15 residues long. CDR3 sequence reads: CSARGERGRADTQYF. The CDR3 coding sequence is TGCAGTGCTAGAGGGGAGCGGGGGCGCGCAGATACGCAGTATTTT.

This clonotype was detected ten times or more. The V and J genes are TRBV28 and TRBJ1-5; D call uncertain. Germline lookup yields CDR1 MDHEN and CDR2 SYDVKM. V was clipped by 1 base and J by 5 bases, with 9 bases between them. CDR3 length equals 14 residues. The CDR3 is CASSLFGGDQPQHF. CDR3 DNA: TGTGCCAGCAGTTTATTCGGTGGGGATCAGCCCCAGCATTTT.

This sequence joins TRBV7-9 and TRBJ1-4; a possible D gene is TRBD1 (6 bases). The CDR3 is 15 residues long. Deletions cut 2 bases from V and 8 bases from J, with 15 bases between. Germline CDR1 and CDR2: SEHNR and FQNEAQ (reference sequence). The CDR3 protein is CASSLNLGALEKLFF. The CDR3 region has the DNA TGTGCCAGCAGCTTAAACTTGGGGGCGCTCGAAAAACTGTTTTTT.

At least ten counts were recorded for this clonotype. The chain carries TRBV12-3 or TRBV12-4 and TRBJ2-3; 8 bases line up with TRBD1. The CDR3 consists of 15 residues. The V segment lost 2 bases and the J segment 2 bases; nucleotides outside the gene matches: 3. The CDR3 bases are TGTGCCAGCAGTTTACAGGGGGCTGCCACAGATACGCAGTATTTT. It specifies CASSLQGAATDTQYF.

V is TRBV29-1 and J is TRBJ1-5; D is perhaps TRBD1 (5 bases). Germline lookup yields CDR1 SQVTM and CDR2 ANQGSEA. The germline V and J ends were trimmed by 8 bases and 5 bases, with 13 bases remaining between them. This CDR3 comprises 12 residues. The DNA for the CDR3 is TGCAGCATTGGGGGGGGGGATCAGCCCCAGCATTTT. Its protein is CSIGGGDQPQHF.

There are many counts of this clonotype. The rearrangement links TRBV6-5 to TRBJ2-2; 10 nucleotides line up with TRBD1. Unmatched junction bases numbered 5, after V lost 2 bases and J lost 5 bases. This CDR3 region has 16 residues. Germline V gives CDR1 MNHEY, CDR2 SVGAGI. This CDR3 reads CASSYEGTGVTGELFF. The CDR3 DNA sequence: TGTGCCAGCAGTTACGAAGGGACAGGGGTAACCGGGGAGCTGTTTTTT.

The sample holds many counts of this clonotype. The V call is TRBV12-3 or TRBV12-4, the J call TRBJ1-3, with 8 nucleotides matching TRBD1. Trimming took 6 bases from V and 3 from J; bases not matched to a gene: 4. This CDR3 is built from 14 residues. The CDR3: CASSQDRVGNTIYF. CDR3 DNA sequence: TGTGCCAGCAGCCAGGACAGGGTTGGAAACACCATATATTTT.

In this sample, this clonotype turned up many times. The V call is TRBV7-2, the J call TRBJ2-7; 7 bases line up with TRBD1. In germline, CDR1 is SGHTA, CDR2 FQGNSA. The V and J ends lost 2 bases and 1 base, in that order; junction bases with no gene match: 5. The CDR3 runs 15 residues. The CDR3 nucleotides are TGTGCCAGCAGCTTAAACAGGGGCCCTTCCTACGAGCAGTACTTC. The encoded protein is CASSLNRGPSYEQYF.

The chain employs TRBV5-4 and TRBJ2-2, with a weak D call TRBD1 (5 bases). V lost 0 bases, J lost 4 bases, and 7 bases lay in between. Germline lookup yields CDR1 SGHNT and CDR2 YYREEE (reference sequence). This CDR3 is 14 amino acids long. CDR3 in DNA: TGTGCCAGCAGCTTGGGACAGATCACCGGGGAGCTGTTTTTT. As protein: CASSLGQITGELFF.

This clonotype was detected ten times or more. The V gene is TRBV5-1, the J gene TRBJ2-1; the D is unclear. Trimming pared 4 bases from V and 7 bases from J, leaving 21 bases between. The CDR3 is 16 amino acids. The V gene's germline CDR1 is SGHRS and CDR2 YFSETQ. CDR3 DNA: TGCGCCAGCAGCGCGAACGGTCGGGCGGTAACAAATGAGCAGTTCTTC. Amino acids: CASSANGRAVTNEQFF.

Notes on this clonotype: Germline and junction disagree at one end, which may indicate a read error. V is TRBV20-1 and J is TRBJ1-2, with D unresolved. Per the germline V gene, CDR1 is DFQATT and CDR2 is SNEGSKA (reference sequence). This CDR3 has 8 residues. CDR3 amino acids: CSASDGPF. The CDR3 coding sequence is TGCAGTGCTAGTGACGGGCCTTTC.

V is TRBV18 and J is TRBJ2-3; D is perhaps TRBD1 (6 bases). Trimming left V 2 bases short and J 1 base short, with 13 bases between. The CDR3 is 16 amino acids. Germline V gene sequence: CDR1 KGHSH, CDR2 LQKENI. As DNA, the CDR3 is TGTGCCAGCTCACCAAAGGACAGCTCGGGCACAGATACGCAGTATTTT. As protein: CASSPKDSSGTDTQYF.

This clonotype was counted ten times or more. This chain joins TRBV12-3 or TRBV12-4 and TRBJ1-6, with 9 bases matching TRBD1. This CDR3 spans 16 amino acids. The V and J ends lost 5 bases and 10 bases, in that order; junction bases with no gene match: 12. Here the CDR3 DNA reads TGTGCCAGCAGTCCCAGCCCGGGACAGGGAAGGTCACCCCTCCACTTT. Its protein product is CASSPSPGQGRSPLHF.

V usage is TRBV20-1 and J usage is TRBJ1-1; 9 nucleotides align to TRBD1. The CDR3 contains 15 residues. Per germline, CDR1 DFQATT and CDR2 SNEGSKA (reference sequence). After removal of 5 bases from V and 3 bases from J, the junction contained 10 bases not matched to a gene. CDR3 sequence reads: CSADVQGAWDTEAFF. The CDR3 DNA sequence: TGCAGTGCTGACGTACAGGGGGCTTGGGACACTGAAGCTTTCTTT.

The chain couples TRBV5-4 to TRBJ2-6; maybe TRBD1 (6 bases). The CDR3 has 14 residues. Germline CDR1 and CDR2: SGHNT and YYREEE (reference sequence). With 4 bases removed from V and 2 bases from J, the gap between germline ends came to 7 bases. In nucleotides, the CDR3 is TGTGCCAGCAGCAGGACAGCTGGGGCCAACGTCCTGACTTTC. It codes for CASSRTAGANVLTF.

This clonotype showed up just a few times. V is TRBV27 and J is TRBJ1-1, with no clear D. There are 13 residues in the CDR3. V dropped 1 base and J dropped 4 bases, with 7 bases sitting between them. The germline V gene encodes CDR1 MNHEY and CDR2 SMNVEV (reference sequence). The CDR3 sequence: CASSLWDTTEAFF. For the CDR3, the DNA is TGTGCCAGCAGTTTATGGGATACCACTGAAGCTTTCTTT.

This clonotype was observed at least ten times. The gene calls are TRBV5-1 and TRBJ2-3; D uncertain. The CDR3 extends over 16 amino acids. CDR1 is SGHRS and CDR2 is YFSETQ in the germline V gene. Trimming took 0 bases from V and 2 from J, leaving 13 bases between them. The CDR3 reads CASSLDSLLITDTQYF. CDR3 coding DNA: TGCGCCAGCAGCTTGGACAGCCTTCTGATCACAGATACGCAGTATTTT.

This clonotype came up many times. For the CDR3, the DNA is TGCGCCAGCAGCTGGCAGGGAGGGTGGACCGAAAAACTGTTTTTT. Its protein product is CASSWQGGWTEKLFF. J is TRBJ1-4 and V is TRBV5-1, with D perhaps matching TRBD1 (5 bases). V dropped 3 bases and J dropped 8 bases, with 17 bases sitting between them. Per germline, CDR1 SGHRS and CDR2 YFSETQ. The CDR3 is made up of 15 amino acids.

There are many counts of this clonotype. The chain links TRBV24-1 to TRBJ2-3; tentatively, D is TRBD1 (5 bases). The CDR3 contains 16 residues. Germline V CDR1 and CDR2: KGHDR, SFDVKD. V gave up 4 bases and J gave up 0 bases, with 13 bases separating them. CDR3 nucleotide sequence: TGTGCCACCAGTGACTGGGGCAGCTCTAGCACAGATACGCAGTATTTT. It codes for CATSDWGSSSTDTQYF.

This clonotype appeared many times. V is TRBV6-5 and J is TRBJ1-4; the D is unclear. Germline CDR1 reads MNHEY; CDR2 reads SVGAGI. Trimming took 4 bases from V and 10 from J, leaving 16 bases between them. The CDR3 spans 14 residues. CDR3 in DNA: TGTGCCAGCAGTTTTACCACGGGCCCTTCAAAACTGTTTTTT. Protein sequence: CASSFTTGPSKLFF.

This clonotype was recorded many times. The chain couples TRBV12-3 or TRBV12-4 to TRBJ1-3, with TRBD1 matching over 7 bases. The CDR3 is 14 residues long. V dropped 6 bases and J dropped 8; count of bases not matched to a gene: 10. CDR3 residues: CASREYQGTDTIYF. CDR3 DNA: TGTGCCAGCAGGGAATACCAGGGGACAGACACCATATATTTT.

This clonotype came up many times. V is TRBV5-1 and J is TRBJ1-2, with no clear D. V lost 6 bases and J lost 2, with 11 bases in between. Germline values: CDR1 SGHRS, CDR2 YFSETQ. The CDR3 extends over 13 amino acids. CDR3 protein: CASMGGRNYGYTF. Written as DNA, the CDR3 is TGCGCCAGCATGGGAGGGAGGAACTATGGCTACACCTTC.